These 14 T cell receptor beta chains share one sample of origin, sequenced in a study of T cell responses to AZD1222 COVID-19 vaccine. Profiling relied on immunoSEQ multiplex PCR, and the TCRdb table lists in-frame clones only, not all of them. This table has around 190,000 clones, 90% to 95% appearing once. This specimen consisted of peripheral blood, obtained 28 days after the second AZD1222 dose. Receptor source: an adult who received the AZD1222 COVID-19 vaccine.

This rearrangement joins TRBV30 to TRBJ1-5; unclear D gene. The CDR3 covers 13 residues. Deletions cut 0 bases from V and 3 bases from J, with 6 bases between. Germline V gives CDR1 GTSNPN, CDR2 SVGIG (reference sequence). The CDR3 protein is CAWSVRFNQPQHF. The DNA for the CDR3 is TGTGCCTGGAGTGTACGGTTCAATCAGCCCCAGCATTTT.

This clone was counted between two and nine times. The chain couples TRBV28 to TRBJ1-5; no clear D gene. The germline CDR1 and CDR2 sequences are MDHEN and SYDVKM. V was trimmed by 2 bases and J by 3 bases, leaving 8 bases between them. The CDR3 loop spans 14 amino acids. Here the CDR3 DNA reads TGTGCCAGCAGTTTAACGGGGAACAATCAGCCCCAGCATTTT. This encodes CASSLTGNNQPQHF.

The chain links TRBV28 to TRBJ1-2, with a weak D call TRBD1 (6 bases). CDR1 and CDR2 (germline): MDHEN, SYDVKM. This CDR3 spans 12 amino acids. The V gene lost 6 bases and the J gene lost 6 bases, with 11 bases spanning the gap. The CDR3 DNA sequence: TGTGCCAGCAGACAGGGCAAGGATGGCTACACCTTC. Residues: CASRQGKDGYTF.

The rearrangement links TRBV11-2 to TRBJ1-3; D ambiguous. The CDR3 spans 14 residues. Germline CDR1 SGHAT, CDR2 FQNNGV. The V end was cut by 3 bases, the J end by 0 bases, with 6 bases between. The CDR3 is CASSFISSGNTIYF. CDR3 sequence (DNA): TGTGCCAGCAGCTTTATTAGCTCTGGAAACACCATATATTTT.

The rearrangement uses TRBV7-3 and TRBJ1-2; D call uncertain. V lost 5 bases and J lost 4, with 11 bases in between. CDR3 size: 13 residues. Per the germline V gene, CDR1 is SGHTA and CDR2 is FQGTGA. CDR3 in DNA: TGTGCCAGCAGCCCTACCCGGGGCTATGGCTACACCTTC. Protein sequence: CASSPTRGYGYTF.

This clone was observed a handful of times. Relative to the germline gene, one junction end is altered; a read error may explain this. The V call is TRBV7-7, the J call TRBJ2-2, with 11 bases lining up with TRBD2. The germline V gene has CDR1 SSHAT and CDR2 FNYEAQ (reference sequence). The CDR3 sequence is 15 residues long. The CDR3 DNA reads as TGTGCTAGCAGCTTAGGACTAGCGGGTGTCGGGGAGCTGTTTTTT. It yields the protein CASSLGLAGVGELFF.

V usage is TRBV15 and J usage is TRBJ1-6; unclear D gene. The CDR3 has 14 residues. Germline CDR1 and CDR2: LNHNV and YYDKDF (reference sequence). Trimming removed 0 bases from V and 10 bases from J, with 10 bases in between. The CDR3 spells CATSRDFSRSPLHF. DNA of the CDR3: TGTGCCACCAGCAGAGATTTCTCTCGCTCACCCCTCCACTTT.

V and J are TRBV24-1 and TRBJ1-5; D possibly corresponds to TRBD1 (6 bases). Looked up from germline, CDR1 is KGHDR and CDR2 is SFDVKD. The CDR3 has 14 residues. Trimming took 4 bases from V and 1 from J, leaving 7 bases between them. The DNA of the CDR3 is TGTGCCACCAGTGACAGGGGAAGCAATCAGCCCCAGCATTTT. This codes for CATSDRGSNQPQHF.

The DNA for the CDR3 is TGTGCCAGCAAGGGAGGGACTGAAGCTTTCTTT. Its translation is CASKGGTEAFF. The chain combines TRBV2 with TRBJ1-1, with unresolved D. This CDR3 has 11 residues. Germline V lookup: CDR1 SNHLY, CDR2 FYNNEI. Trimming pared 7 bases from V and 5 bases from J, leaving 8 bases between.

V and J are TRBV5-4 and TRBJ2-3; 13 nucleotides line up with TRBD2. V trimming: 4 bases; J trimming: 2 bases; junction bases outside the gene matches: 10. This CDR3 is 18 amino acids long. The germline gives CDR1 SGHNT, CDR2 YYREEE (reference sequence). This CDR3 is CASSDTRLAGGITDTQYF. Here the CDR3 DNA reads TGTGCCAGCAGCGATACGAGACTAGCGGGGGGTATCACAGATACGCAGTATTTT.

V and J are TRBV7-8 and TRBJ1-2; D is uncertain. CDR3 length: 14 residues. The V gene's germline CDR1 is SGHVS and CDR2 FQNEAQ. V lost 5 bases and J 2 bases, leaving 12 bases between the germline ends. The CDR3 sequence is CASSERGFNYGYTF. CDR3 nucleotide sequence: TGTGCCAGCAGCGAGCGTGGGTTCAACTATGGCTACACCTTC.

CDR3 sequence reads: CASSRDSVATQYF. As DNA, the CDR3 is TGTGCCAGCAGTCGGGACAGTGTGGCGACCCAGTACTTC. The chain joins TRBV2 to TRBJ2-5, with 7 bases lining up with TRBD1. The germline V gene encodes CDR1 SNHLY and CDR2 FYNNEI. The CDR3 runs to 13 residues. V dropped 5 bases and J dropped 7; count of bases not matched to a gene: 7. Full variable domain (remainder filled in from reference TRBV2 and TRBJ2-5): EPEVTQTPSHQVTQMGQEVILRCVPISNHLYFYWYRQILGQKVEFLVSFYNNEISEKSEIFDDQFSVERPDGSNFTLKIRSTKLEDSAMYFCASSRDSVATQYFGPGTRLLVL.

Here the CDR3 reads CASSIRRDLNTEAFF. The CDR3 nucleotides read TGTGCCAGTAGTATACGGAGGGATTTGAACACTGAAGCTTTCTTT. The chain is built from TRBV19 and TRBJ1-1; D remains unclear. Trimming pared 2 bases from V and 0 bases from J, leaving 10 bases between. This CDR3 region has 15 residues. Germline values: CDR1 LNHDA, CDR2 SQIVND (reference sequence).

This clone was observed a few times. CDR3 sequence reads: CASSQDLSGQGGYTF. The CDR3 nucleotides read TGTGCCAGCAGCCAAGATCTATCGGGACAGGGCGGCTACACCTTC. The chain joins TRBV14 to TRBJ1-2; 9 bases align to TRBD1. CDR1 and CDR2 from the germline V gene are SGHDN and FVKESK. V gave up 0 bases and J gave up 8 bases; unmatched junction bases: 7. This CDR3 has 15 residues. The entire variable domain, with the rest obtained from reference TRBV14 and TRBJ1-2, is as follows: EAGVTQFPSHSVIEKGQTVTLRCDPISGHDNLYWYRRVMGKEIKFLLHFVKESKQDESGMPNNRFLAERTGGTYSTLKVQPAELEDSGVYFCASSQDLSGQGGYTFGSGTRLTVV.